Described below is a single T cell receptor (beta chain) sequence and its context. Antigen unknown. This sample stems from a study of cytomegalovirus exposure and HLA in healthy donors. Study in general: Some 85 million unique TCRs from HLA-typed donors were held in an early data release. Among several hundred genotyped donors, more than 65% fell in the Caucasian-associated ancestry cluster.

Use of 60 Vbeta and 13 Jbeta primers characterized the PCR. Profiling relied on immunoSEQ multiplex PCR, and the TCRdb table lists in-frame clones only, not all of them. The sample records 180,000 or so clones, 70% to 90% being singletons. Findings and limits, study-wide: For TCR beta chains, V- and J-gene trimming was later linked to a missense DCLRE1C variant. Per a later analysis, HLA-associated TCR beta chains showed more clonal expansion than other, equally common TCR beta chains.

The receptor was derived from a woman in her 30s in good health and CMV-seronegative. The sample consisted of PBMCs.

This CDR3 is CASSAGSQFF. CDR3 nucleotides: TGTGCCAGCAGTGCGGGATCACAGTTCTTC. V and J are TRBV6-1 and TRBJ2-1; possibly TRBD2 for D (5 bases). The CDR3 has 10 residues. The germline V gene has CDR1 MNHNS and CDR2 SASEGT. V gave up 4 bases and J gave up 13 bases, with 8 bases separating them.